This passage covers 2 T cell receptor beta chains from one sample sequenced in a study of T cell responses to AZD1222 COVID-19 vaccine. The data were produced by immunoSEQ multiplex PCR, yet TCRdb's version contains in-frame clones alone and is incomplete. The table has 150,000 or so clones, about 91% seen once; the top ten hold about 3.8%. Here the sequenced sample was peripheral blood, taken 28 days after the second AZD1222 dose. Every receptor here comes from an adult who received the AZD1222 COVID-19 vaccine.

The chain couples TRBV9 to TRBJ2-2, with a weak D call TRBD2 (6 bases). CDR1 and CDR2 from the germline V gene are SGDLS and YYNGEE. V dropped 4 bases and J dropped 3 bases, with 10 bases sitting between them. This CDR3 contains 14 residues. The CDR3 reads CASSIGTHTGELFF. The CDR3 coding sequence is TGTGCCAGCAGCATCGGGACTCACACCGGGGAGCTGTTTTTT. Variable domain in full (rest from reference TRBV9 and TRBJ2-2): DSGVTQTPKHLITATGQRVTLRCSPRSGDLSVYWYQQSLDQGLQFLIQYYNGEERAKGNILERFSAQQFPDLHSELNLSSLELGDSALYFCASSIGTHTGELFFGEGSRLTVL.

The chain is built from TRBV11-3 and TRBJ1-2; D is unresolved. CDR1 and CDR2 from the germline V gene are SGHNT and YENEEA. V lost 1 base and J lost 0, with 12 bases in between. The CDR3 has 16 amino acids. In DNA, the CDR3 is TGTGCCAGCAGCTTAGGTTCGGGTCAAGCTAACTATGGCTACACCTTC. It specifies CASSLGSGQANYGYTF.